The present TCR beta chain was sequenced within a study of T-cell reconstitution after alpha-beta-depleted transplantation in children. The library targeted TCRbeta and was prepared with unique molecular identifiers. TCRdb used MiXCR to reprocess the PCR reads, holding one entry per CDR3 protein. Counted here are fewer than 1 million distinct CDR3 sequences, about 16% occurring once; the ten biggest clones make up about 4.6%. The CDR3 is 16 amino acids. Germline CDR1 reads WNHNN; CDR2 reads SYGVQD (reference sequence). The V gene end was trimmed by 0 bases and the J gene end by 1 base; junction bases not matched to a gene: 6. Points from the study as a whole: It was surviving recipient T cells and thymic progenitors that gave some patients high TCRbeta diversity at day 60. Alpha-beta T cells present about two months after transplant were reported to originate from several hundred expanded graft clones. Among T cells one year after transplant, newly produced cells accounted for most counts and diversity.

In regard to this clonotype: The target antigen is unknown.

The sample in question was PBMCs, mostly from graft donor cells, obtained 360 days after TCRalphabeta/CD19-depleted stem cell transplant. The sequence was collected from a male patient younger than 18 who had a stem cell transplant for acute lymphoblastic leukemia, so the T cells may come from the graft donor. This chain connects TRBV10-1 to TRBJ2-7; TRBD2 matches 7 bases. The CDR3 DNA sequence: TGCGCCAGCAGTGAGTCGAACGGAGCGGGGTCCTACGAGCAGTACTTC. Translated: CASSESNGAGSYEQYF.